This is a list of T cell receptor beta chains from one sample in a study of T cell responses to AZD1222 COVID-19 vaccine. The protocol was immunoSEQ multiplex PCR, while the TCRdb copy is restricted to in-frame clones and leaves out a portion. The repertoire holds 100,000 to 150,000 clones, with roughly nine tenths as singletons. This specimen was peripheral blood, taken on day 0 of AZD1222 vaccination. All receptors derive from an adult in good health. CDR3s include the opening cysteine and the closing phenylalanine or tryptophan. The D gene is left open where the match is weak. Size is stated for part of the rows, as once, few or many counts, or as a class when the clone is expanded.

cdr3_aa | clone_size | d_call | v_call | cdr3_length
CASGYDEQYF | NA | NA | TRBV12-3/TRBV12-4 | 10
CATSDPPNEQFF | NA | NA | TRBV24-1 | 12
CASSIEDTGPAGYTF | NA | NA | TRBV19 | 15
CASSQSGSMIDTQYF | NA | NA | TRBV16 | 15
CASSVGEDHRGPYGYTF | NA | TRBD1 | TRBV9 | 17
CASSMKINTEVFF | once | NA | TRBV19 | 13
CASSFRPGGISQQAGDTQYF | NA | NA | TRBV5-1 | 20
CASSPRQGHSPLHF | NA | TRBD1 | TRBV9 | 14
CASSLGFAYEQYF | NA | NA | TRBV28 | 13
CASSQRGSTTDTQYF | NA | NA | TRBV7-2 | 15
CASSIGTGSSYEQYF | NA | NA | TRBV19 | 15
CASSASVIIPSGRNEQFF | NA | TRBD2 | TRBV7-6 | 18
CASMLLGGIAQPQHF | once | NA | TRBV6-6 | 15
CASSLVAGSNEKLFF | NA | NA | TRBV5-4 | 15
CASSLDRGRGGYTF | NA | TRBD1 | TRBV7-2 | 14
CASSLPGQGSYEQYF | once | TRBD1 | TRBV5-4 | 15
CASSSTNTGELFF | once | NA | TRBV6-5 | 13
CASVPGLAVYEQYF | NA | TRBD2 | TRBV28 | 14
CASSMGALAGNEQFF | NA | TRBD2 | TRBV19 | 15
CASSRMAEAFF | NA | NA | TRBV3-1/TRBV3-2 | 11
CASSPGGRWYF | NA | NA | TRBV7-9 | 11
CASSLGLGLAGAGEQFF | NA | TRBD2 | TRBV5-6 | 17
CASSETVWRKDGYTF | few | NA | TRBV6-1 | 15
CASSLGAGPYNEQFF | NA | NA | TRBV27 | 15
CASSESSTNEKLFF | NA | NA | TRBV25-1 | 14
CASSLSITNEKLFF | NA | NA | TRBV3-1/TRBV3-2 | 14
CASSQDVGAEPYNEQFF | medium-sized | NA | TRBV4-3 | 17
CASSFTNSGYTF | NA | NA | TRBV7-9 | 12
CASSLSSGRAGLSYEQYF | NA | TRBD2 | TRBV5-1 | 18
CASSIGYATGNPLEQYF | once | TRBD1 | TRBV19 | 17
CSVKSPYNEQFF | NA | NA | TRBV29-1 | 12
CASSLQPTGYEQYF | NA | TRBD1 | TRBV27 | 14
CASSNNRGNEKLFF | NA | TRBD1 | TRBV5-1 | 14
CASSLTGSSGNTIYF | NA | NA | TRBV11-2 | 15
CASSPDKGTGSGYTF | NA | TRBD1 | TRBV9 | 15
CASTLRGILRHFNQPQHF | NA | NA | TRBV9 | 18
CAWSPYGNTIYF | NA | NA | TRBV30 | 12
CASSVVGVGEQFF | NA | NA | TRBV9 | 13
CASSLGQPLVAGANVLTF | NA | NA | TRBV7-2 | 18
CASSPWTGKQPQHF | NA | TRBD1 | TRBV3-1/TRBV3-2 | 14
CAISEPSGLAAYTDTQYF | once | TRBD2 | TRBV10-3 | 18
CASSIDTGGGRGTQYF | NA | TRBD1 | TRBV19 | 16
CASSPSTVSGNTIYF | few | NA | TRBV19 | 15
CASRPGVGQPQHF | NA | NA | TRBV21-1 | 13
CAINENYSYEQYF | NA | NA | TRBV6-5 | 13
CASSFRQETQYF | NA | NA | TRBV5-1 | 12
CASSYVGVGEKLFF | NA | NA | TRBV6-5 | 14
CASSAGGSGSYEQYF | NA | NA | TRBV9 | 15
CASSSGGLAGYEQYF | NA | TRBD2 | TRBV28 | 15
CASRPGQESYEQYF | NA | TRBD1 | TRBV19 | 14
CASSLDGYGYTF | once | NA | TRBV5-6 | 12
CASSIYGRTGVEQFF | NA | TRBD1 | TRBV19 | 15
CASSLFVEQYF | NA | NA | TRBV11-2 | 11